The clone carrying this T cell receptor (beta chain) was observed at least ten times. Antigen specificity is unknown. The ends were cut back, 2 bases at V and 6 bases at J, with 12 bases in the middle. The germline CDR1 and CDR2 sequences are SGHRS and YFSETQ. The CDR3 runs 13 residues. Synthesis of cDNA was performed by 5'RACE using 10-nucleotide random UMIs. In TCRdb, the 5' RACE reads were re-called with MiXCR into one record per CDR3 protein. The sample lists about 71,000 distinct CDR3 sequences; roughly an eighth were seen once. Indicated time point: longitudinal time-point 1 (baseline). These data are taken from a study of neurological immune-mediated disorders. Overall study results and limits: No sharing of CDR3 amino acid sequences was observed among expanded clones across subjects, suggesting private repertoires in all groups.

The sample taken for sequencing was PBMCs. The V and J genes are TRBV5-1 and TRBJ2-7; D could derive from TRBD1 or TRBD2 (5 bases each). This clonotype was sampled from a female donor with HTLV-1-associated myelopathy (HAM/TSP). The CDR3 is CASSFEAGSEQYF. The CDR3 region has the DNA TGCGCCAGCAGCTTTGAGGCAGGGAGCGAGCAGTACTTC.